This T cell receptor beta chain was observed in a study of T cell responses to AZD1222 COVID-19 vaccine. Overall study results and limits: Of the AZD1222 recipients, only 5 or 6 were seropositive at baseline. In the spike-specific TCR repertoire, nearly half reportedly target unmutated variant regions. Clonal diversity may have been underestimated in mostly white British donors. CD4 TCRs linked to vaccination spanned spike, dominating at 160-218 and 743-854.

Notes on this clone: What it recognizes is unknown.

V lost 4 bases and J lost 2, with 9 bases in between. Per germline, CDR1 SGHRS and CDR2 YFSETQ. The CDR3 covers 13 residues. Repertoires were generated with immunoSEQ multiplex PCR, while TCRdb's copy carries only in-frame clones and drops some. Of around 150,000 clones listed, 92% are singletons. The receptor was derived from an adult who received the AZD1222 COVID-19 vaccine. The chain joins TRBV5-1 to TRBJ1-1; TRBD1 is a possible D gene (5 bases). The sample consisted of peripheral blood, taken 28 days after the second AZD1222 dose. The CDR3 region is CASSDQGNTEAFF. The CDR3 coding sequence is TGCGCCAGCAGCGATCAGGGAAACACTGAAGCTTTCTTT.